One and the same sample provided the 27 T cell receptor beta chains below, sequenced in a study of blood T cell repertoires in COVID-19. Repertoires were generated with immunoSEQ multiplex PCR, while TCRdb's copy carries only in-frame clones and drops some. The sample has roughly 380,000 clones, 88% seen once. The sequenced sample consisted of PBMCs or T cells enriched from blood (not recorded which). The receptors originated from a woman in her 30s who had been exposed to COVID-19.

The chain employs TRBV2 and TRBJ2-5; TRBD1 aligns across 7 bases. The germline V gene has CDR1 SNHLY and CDR2 FYNNEI. Trimming took 7 bases from V and 4 from J; bases not matched to a gene: 6. CDR3 size: 13 residues. The CDR3 region is CASNRGRGETQYF. The CDR3 DNA follows: TGTGCCAGCAATAGGGGGCGCGGAGAGACCCAGTACTTC.

The V gene is TRBV18, the J gene TRBJ2-5, with no clear D. Germline values: CDR1 KGHSH, CDR2 LQKENI. CDR3 length equals 13 residues. The V gene lost 0 bases and the J gene lost 5 bases, with 7 bases spanning the gap. CDR3 residues: CASSPPVRETQYF. The CDR3 DNA reads TGTGCCAGCTCACCACCTGTCCGGGAGACCCAGTACTTC.

The chain is built from TRBV3-1 (or the pseudogene TRBV3-2) and TRBJ2-1, with 9 bases fitting TRBD2. The V and J ends lost 4 bases and 6 bases, in that order; junction bases with no gene match: 7. The CDR3 is made up of 15 amino acids. Germline values: CDR1 LGHDT, CDR2 YNNKEL (reference sequence). Written as DNA, the CDR3 is TGTGCCAGCAGCCCGAAGGGGACTAGCCTCAATGAGCAGTTCTTC. Its protein product is CASSPKGTSLNEQFF.

J is TRBJ2-7 and V is TRBV10-3, with D perhaps matching TRBD1 (5 bases). CDR1 and CDR2 from the germline V gene are ENHRY and SYGVKD. The CDR3 runs 14 residues. Trimming shortened V by 2 bases and J by 0 bases, and 8 bases separated the two germline ends. CDR3 DNA sequence: TGTGCCATCAGTGAGAATAGGGGCTCCTACGAGCAGTACTTC. It yields the protein CAISENRGSYEQYF.

This clone was recorded once. V is TRBV7-2 and J is TRBJ2-7, with TRBD2 matching 11 bases. The length of the CDR3 is 15 residues. Trimming at V came to 4 bases and at J to 3 bases, leaving 5 bases not matched to a gene. Per germline, CDR1 SGHTA and CDR2 FQGNSA. The CDR3 nucleotides read TGTGCCAGCAGCTCGGGGACTAGCGGAGACTACGAGCAGTACTTC. Its translation is CASSSGTSGDYEQYF.

This sequence joins TRBV11-2 and TRBJ2-2, with unresolved D. This CDR3 comprises 17 residues. Trimming took off 0 bases at V and 0 bases at J, with 11 bases between the two ends. CDR1 is SGHAT and CDR2 is FQNNGV in the germline V gene. The CDR3 sequence: CASSLESHAANTGELFF. CDR3 DNA sequence: TGTGCCAGCAGCTTAGAATCCCACGCAGCGAACACCGGGGAGCTGTTTTTT.

V gene TRBV7-9 combines with J gene TRBJ2-7; a possible D gene is TRBD1 (6 bases). Germline lookup yields CDR1 SEHNR and CDR2 FQNEAQ (reference sequence). This CDR3 spans 14 amino acids. V lost 5 bases to trimming and J lost 3 bases, with 14 bases between them. CDR3 sequence (DNA): TGTGCCAGCAGCCCCCCCGGACAGTTCTACGAGCAGTACTTC. Translation: CASSPPGQFYEQYF.

In its sample, this clone was seen a few times. The chain joins TRBV21-1 to TRBJ1-4; TRBD1 reflects the table's D call only, with no check against the DNA. TRBV21-1 has pseudogene status. This CDR3 spans 15 amino acids. This CDR3 is CASSRRDSWNEKLFF. The CDR3 bases are TGTGCCAGCAGCCGGCGGGACAGCTGGAATGAAAAACTGTTTTTT.

This clone was seen only once. V and J are TRBV28 and TRBJ1-2, with D possibly being TRBD1 (6 bases). V was trimmed by 3 bases and J by 1 base, leaving 21 bases between them. This CDR3 has 18 residues. Germline CDR1 reads MDHEN; CDR2 reads SYDVKM. Here the CDR3 DNA reads TGTGCCAGCAGTTTTGACAGGCGGCGGGGGATGTTTAACTATGGCTACACCTTC. Protein product: CASSFDRRRGMFNYGYTF.

V gene TRBV28 combines with J gene TRBJ2-5; 10 bases line up with TRBD2. The CDR3 length is 19 residues. The V gene end was trimmed by 1 base and the J gene end by 1 base; junction bases not matched to a gene: 12. Germline assignment: CDR1 MDHEN and CDR2 SYDVKM. CDR3 nucleotide sequence: TGTGCCAGCAGTTTATATGTCTCGGGACTAGCGTTCTTCCAAGAGACCCAGTACTTC. It specifies CASSLYVSGLAFFQETQYF.

The chain links TRBV7-3 to TRBJ2-2; D perhaps matches TRBD1 (5 bases). CDR1 is SGHTA, CDR2 FQGTGA, per germline. V lost 5 bases, J lost 2 bases, and 15 bases lay in between. CDR3 length equals 16 residues. Here the CDR3 reads CASSPVGRTNTGELFF. In nucleotides, the CDR3 is TGTGCCAGCAGCCCCGTCGGGCGGACAAACACCGGGGAGCTGTTTTTT.

The V call is TRBV9, the J call TRBJ1-1; D not resolved. The CDR3 is 13 residues long. V was pared by 1 base and J by 1 base, with 5 bases between. Germline V lookup: CDR1 SGDLS, CDR2 YYNGEE. The CDR3 sequence: CASSVPGNTEAFF. The CDR3 nucleotides are TGTGCCAGCAGCGTACCAGGGAACACTGAAGCTTTCTTT. The full variable domain, in which reference TRBV9 and TRBJ1-1 provide the parts outside the CDR3, is DSGVTQTPKHLITATGQRVTLRCSPRSGDLSVYWYQQSLDQGLQFLIQYYNGEERAKGNILERFSAQQFPDLHSELNLSSLELGDSALYFCASSVPGNTEAFFGQGTRLTVV.

The CDR3 region has the DNA TGTGCCAGCAGCGTAGAAGGCAGGCCCCTCTACGAGCAGTACTTC. The encoded protein is CASSVEGRPLYEQYF. The V call is TRBV9, the J call TRBJ2-7; D unresolved. CDR1 is SGDLS and CDR2 is YYNGEE in the germline V gene. V shed 0 bases and J shed 3 bases, with 13 bases lying between them. This CDR3 contains 15 residues.

The CDR3 here is CASSEYYTGELFF. CDR3 nucleotide sequence: TGTGCCAGCAGCGAATACTACACCGGGGAGCTGTTTTTT. This chain links TRBV7-2 with TRBJ2-2; D uncertain. Trimming shortened V by 5 bases and J by 3 bases, and 7 bases separated the two germline ends. Germline CDR1 and CDR2: SGHTA and FQGNSA. This CDR3 is built from 13 residues.

The CDR3 here is CASSLANRGRNEKLFF. CDR3 sequence (DNA): TGTGCCAGCAGCCTAGCCAACAGGGGGCGTAATGAAAAACTGTTTTTT. This sequence joins TRBV14 and TRBJ1-4; TRBD1 matches at 9 bases. V was pared by 4 bases and J by 4 bases, with 7 bases of the junction left unmatched. The CDR3 runs 16 residues. Looked up from germline, CDR1 is SGHDN and CDR2 is FVKESK. The full variable domain, rest sourced from reference TRBV14 and TRBJ1-4, is EAGVTQFPSHSVIEKGQTVTLRCDPISGHDNLYWYRRVMGKEIKFLLHFVKESKQDESGMPNNRFLAERTGGTYSTLKVQPAELEDSGVYFCASSLANRGRNEKLFFGSGTQLSVL.

As for this clone: One junction end disagrees with the germline gene, perhaps due to a read error. The CDR3 reads CASRELNQETQYF. CDR3 DNA sequence: TGTGCTAGCAGGGAGCTTAACCAAGAGACCCAGTACTTC. V is TRBV7-7 and J is TRBJ2-5; D is tentatively TRBD1 or TRBD2 (5 bases each). Looked up from germline, CDR1 is SSHAT and CDR2 is FNYEAQ (reference sequence). The CDR3 sequence is 13 residues long.

J is TRBJ1-1 and V is TRBV19; 7 bases line up with TRBD1. CDR1 is LNHDA and CDR2 is SQIVND in the germline V gene (reference sequence). The length of the CDR3 is 14 residues. V lost 4 bases to trimming and J lost 0 bases; unmatched junction nucleotides: 2. As DNA, the CDR3 is TGTGCCAGTAGTAAAACAGGGGTGAACACTGAAGCTTTCTTT. Its translation is CASSKTGVNTEAFF.

This chain links TRBV30 with TRBJ2-1, with 9 bases identical to TRBD2. Unmatched junction bases numbered 0, after V lost 1 base and J lost 2 bases. This CDR3 has 14 amino acids. Germline V CDR1 and CDR2: GTSNPN, SVGIG (reference sequence). This CDR3 is CAWSGTSAYNEQFF. The CDR3 DNA reads as TGTGCCTGGAGTGGGACTAGCGCCTACAATGAGCAGTTCTTC.

The chain employs TRBV20-1 and TRBJ2-5; 12 nucleotides match TRBD2. V lost 3 bases to trimming and J lost 5 bases; unmatched junction nucleotides: 7. In germline, CDR1 is DFQATT, CDR2 SNEGSKA (reference sequence). The CDR3 has 15 residues. Here the CDR3 DNA reads TGCAGTGCTAGTAAGGCTAGCGGGAGGGACGAGACCCAGTACTTC. Its translation: CSASKASGRDETQYF.

The rearrangement joins TRBV11-2 to TRBJ1-1; unclear D gene. This CDR3 spans 15 amino acids. Germline V CDR1 and CDR2: SGHAT, FQNNGV. V was pared by 2 bases and J by 1 base, with 11 bases between. CDR3 coding DNA: TGTGCCAGCAGCTTATTGGGCCTCCCGAACACTGAAGCTTTCTTT. This encodes CASSLLGLPNTEAFF.

The rearrangement joins TRBV6-5 to TRBJ2-3, with 11 bases identical to TRBD2. The CDR3 is 15 residues long. Per germline, CDR1 MNHEY and CDR2 SVGAGI. Trimming took 7 bases from V and 1 from J; bases not matched to a gene: 4. CDR3 nucleotides: TGTGCCAGCAACCTAGCGGGGGGCGGCACAGATACGCAGTATTTT. Amino acid sequence: CASNLAGGGTDTQYF.

The CDR3 region has the DNA TGTGCCAGCAGTGATTGGAGCGTTTCCCCCACTAATGAAAAACTGTTTTTT. Protein product: CASSDWSVSPTNEKLFF. The J gene is TRBJ1-4, the V gene TRBV25-1; D gene uncertain. CDR3 length equals 17 residues. Germline lookup yields CDR1 MGHDK and CDR2 SYGVNS. V shed 3 bases and J shed 2 bases, with 16 bases lying between them.

J is TRBJ1-5 and V is TRBV27; TRBD1 matches 8 bases. Germline V gene sequence: CDR1 MNHEY, CDR2 SMNVEV (reference sequence). V was clipped by 2 bases and J by 2 bases; unmatched bases: 8. The CDR3 contains 17 residues. In nucleotides, the CDR3 is TGTGCCAGCAGTTTAATGGCAGGGGGCGTTGGCAATCAGCCCCAGCATTTT. The encoded protein is CASSLMAGGVGNQPQHF.

The chain combines TRBV27 with TRBJ2-7, with D perhaps TRBD1 (5 bases). The ends were cut back, 5 bases at V and 4 bases at J, with 12 bases in the middle. Germline loops: CDR1 MNHEY, CDR2 SMNVEV (reference sequence). The CDR3 has 13 residues. The CDR3 DNA reads TGTGCCAGCAGTACACCAGGGATTTACGAGCAGTACTTC. Its translation is CASSTPGIYEQYF.

The V call is TRBV24-1, the J call TRBJ2-5, with D perhaps TRBD2 (5 bases). Germline V gives CDR1 KGHDR, CDR2 SFDVKD. V was trimmed by 4 bases and J by 2 bases, leaving 13 bases between them. CDR3 length: 15 residues. The CDR3 DNA sequence: TGTGCCACCAGTGACGGTTTGGAGGAGCAAGAGACCCAGTACTTC. Amino acid sequence: CATSDGLEEQETQYF.

The chain employs TRBV10-1 and TRBJ1-2; D perhaps matches TRBD1 (5 bases). CDR3 length equals 13 residues. The germline CDR1 and CDR2 sequences are WNHNN and SYGVQD (reference sequence). Trimming pared 0 bases from V and 5 bases from J, leaving 7 bases between. The DNA of the CDR3 is TGCGCCAGCAGTGAGTCGGCAGGGTATGGCTACACCTTC. Translating it yields CASSESAGYGYTF.

This chain joins TRBV6-1 and TRBJ1-1, with 8 positions matching TRBD1. V lost 3 bases and J lost 1; bases outside the gene matches: 7. From germline, CDR1 is MNHNS and CDR2 SASEGT. This CDR3 has 16 amino acids. The CDR3: CASSDWDRFANTEAFF. CDR3 in DNA: TGTGCCAGCAGTGATTGGGACAGGTTTGCGAACACTGAAGCTTTCTTT.